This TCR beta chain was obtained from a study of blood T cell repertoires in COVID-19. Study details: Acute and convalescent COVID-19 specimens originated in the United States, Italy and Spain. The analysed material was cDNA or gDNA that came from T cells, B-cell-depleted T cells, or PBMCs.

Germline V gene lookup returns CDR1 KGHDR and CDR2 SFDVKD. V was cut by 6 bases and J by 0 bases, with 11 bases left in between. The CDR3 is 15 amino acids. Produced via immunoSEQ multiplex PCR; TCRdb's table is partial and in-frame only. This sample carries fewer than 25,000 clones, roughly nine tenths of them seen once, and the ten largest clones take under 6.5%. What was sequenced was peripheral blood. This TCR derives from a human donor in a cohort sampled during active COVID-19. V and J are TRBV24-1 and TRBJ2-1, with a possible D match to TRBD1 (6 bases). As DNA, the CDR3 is TGTGCCACCAGTATAGCAGGGGACTCCTACAATGAGCAGTTCTTC. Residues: CATSIAGDSYNEQFF.